These 11 T cell receptor beta chains were all obtained from the same sample, sequenced in a study of PD-1 blockade in classical Hodgkin lymphoma. Each patient relapsed following autologous stem cell transplantation, and prior brentuximab vedotin exposure differed. TCRdb's copy holds only in-frame clones and misses some; the assay was immunoSEQ multiplex PCR. The table lists about 24,000 clones, roughly 80% of them singletons. The material was peripheral blood mononuclear cells (PBMCs), obtained at baseline. Source of these receptors: a human donor with classical Hodgkin lymphoma.

V and J are TRBV29-1 and TRBJ2-3; a possible D gene is TRBD1 (6 bases). The CDR3 spans 16 residues. V lost 6 bases and J 2 bases, leaving 21 bases between the germline ends. The germline gives CDR1 SQVTM, CDR2 ANQGSEA. The CDR3 nucleotides read TGCAGCGTCCCCAGCTTTGGGGGCAGCTTCACAGATACGCAGTATTTT. It encodes CSVPSFGGSFTDTQYF.

The J gene is TRBJ2-2, the V gene TRBV6-5; no clear D gene. The germline CDR1 and CDR2 sequences are MNHEY and SVGAGI. V lost 2 bases and J lost 0, with 10 bases in between. The CDR3 contains 16 residues. This CDR3 is CASSYDGGANTGELFF. In DNA, the CDR3 is TGTGCCAGCAGTTACGATGGTGGGGCGAACACCGGGGAGCTGTTTTTT.

J is TRBJ1-3 and V is TRBV9; no reliable D call. The CDR3 is made up of 17 amino acids. Trimming cost V 4 bases and J 0 bases, with 17 bases left between them. Germline V gene sequence: CDR1 SGDLS, CDR2 YYNGEE. CDR3: CASSPARASRSGNTIYF. The CDR3 DNA reads as TGTGCCAGCAGCCCGGCGAGGGCCTCCCGCTCTGGAAACACCATATATTTT.

This sequence joins TRBV9 and TRBJ2-3, with 10 bases that match TRBD2. The CDR3 loop spans 15 amino acids. Germline V gene lookup returns CDR1 SGDLS and CDR2 YYNGEE. J gave up 2 bases and V 3 bases, and 3 bases lay outside the gene matches. In DNA form, the CDR3 reads TGTGCCAGCAGCGCAGCGGGGGGGTTCACAGATACGCAGTATTTT. Its protein is CASSAAGGFTDTQYF.

The V call is TRBV4-2, the J call TRBJ1-5; no clear D gene. The CDR3 has 15 amino acids. The V end was cut by 0 bases, the J end by 6 bases, with 12 bases between. Germline CDR1 LGHNA, CDR2 YNFKEQ. The CDR3 coding sequence is TGTGCCAGCAGCCAAGAGGGCGGGGTTGCTCAGCCCCAGCATTTT. This encodes CASSQEGGVAQPQHF.

Comment on this clone: This same CDR3 is encoded by further DNA sequences in the sample. The chain joins TRBV10-3 to TRBJ2-7; 7 nucleotides agree with TRBD1. With V trimmed by 6 bases and J by 1 base, 6 bases remained unmatched. The CDR3 consists of 14 residues. CDR1 is ENHRY and CDR2 is SYGVKD in the germline V gene. The CDR3 reads CAIRGTVSSYEQYF. DNA for the CDR3: TGTGCCATCAGAGGGACAGTGAGTTCCTACGAGCAGTACTTC.

This clone has just a few counts. The rearrangement joins TRBV15 to TRBJ2-7; TRBD1 agrees at 8 bases. Looked up from germline, CDR1 is LNHNV and CDR2 is YYDKDF (reference sequence). V was clipped by 4 bases and J by 0 bases; unmatched bases: 2. The CDR3 contains 14 residues. CDR3 DNA sequence: TGTGCCACCAGCATCGGACAGGGCTCCTACGAGCAGTACTTC. Protein product: CATSIGQGSYEQYF. The full variable domain, with the rest looked up from reference TRBV15 and TRBJ2-7, is DAMVIQNPRYQVTQFGKPVTLSCSQTLNHNVMYWYQQKSSQAPKLLFHYYDKDFNNEADTPDNFQSRRPNTSFCFLDIRSPGLGDTAMYLCATSIGQGSYEQYFGPGTRLTVT.

This clone was counted a few times. This chain uses TRBV27 with TRBJ2-7, with a tentative D call TRBD1 (6 bases). CDR1 is MNHEY, CDR2 SMNVEV, per germline (reference sequence). CDR3 length: 14 residues. V was cut by 6 bases and J by 3 bases, with 15 bases left in between. The CDR3 sequence: CASSYGEGGYEQYF. The CDR3, as DNA: TGTGCCAGCAGCTACGGGGAAGGGGGCTACGAGCAGTACTTC.

The chain joins TRBV28 to TRBJ1-6, with D maybe TRBD1 (5 bases). The CDR3 runs to 14 residues. The V end was cut by 7 bases, the J end by 7 bases, with 14 bases between. Looked up from germline, CDR1 is MDHEN and CDR2 is SYDVKM. CDR3 residues: CASTQTVENSPLHF. DNA of the CDR3: TGTGCCAGCACCCAGACAGTCGAGAATTCACCCCTCCACTTT.

This chain links TRBV7-9 with TRBJ1-2, with unresolved D. This CDR3 is built from 11 residues. CDR1 and CDR2 from the germline V gene are SEHNR and FQNEAQ (reference sequence). V gave up 2 bases and J gave up 7 bases, with 5 bases separating them. CDR3 nucleotides: TGTGCCAGCAGCTTATCGGGTGGCTACACCTTC. Amino acid sequence: CASSLSGGYTF.

The rearrangement uses TRBV10-3 and TRBJ2-1, with D perhaps assigned TRBD1 or TRBD2 (6 bases each). Trimming left V 7 bases short and J 5 bases short, with 12 bases between. This CDR3 comprises 13 residues. The germline CDR1 and CDR2 sequences are ENHRY and SYGVKD. This chain's CDR3 is CAINGGRDNEQFF. In nucleotides, the CDR3 is TGTGCCATCAACGGGGGCAGGGACAATGAGCAGTTCTTC.